This is a list of T cell receptor beta chains from one sample in a study of cytomegalovirus exposure and HLA in healthy donors. Assay: immunoSEQ multiplex PCR; the TCRdb copy retains only in-frame clones and omits some. This repertoire shows approximately 110,000 clones, 65% to 85% found once; its top ten account for 0.2% to 0.25%. Sequencing input: PBMCs. The receptors were sampled from a man aged 50-59 years in good health and CMV-seronegative. The CDR3 runs from the conserved cysteine through the conserved F or W. A D gene is named only where the DNA matches it firmly. Some rows mark clone size as missing; the rest say once, few, many or name a class of expanded clone.

j_gene: TRBJ1-2; d_gene: NA; v_gene: TRBV4-2; abundance: once; CDR3nt: TGTGCCAGCAGCCAAGTGTCCACAGACCTTAACTATGGCTACACCTTC; CDR3aa: CASSQVSTDLNYGYTF
j_gene: TRBJ2-3; d_gene: NA; v_gene: TRBV18; abundance: NA; CDR3nt: TGTGCCAGCTCACGAAACATCGGGGGGCCAAGCACGGATACGCAGTATTTT; CDR3aa: CASSRNIGGPSTDTQYF
j_gene: TRBJ1-2; d_gene: NA; v_gene: TRBV6-1; abundance: NA; CDR3nt: TGTGCCAGCCGAATACCGACGGGGTATATGGGCTACACCTTC; CDR3aa: CASRIPTGYMGYTF
j_gene: TRBJ1-2; d_gene: TRBD1; v_gene: TRBV11-2; abundance: NA; CDR3nt: TGTGCCAGCAGCTCGGACAGGGCCTACTATGGCTACACCTTC; CDR3aa: CASSSDRAYYGYTF
j_gene: TRBJ1-4; d_gene: TRBD1; v_gene: TRBV27; abundance: once; CDR3nt: TGTGCCAGCAGTTCGCCCTCCCGACAGGGCCGGGGCCTCAATGAAAAACTGTTTTTT; CDR3aa: CASSSPSRQGRGLNEKLFF
j_gene: TRBJ2-2; d_gene: NA; v_gene: TRBV7-3; abundance: NA; CDR3nt: TGTGCCAGCAGCCCCCAGTCGGTGGGGGCGGGCACCGGGGAGCTGTTTTTT; CDR3aa: CASSPQSVGAGTGELFF
j_gene: TRBJ1-3; d_gene: NA; v_gene: TRBV10-3; abundance: few; CDR3nt: TGTGCCTTCGGGAGGGGGGACACCATATATTTT; CDR3aa: CAFGRGDTIYF
j_gene: TRBJ1-1; d_gene: NA; v_gene: TRBV5-1; abundance: few; CDR3nt: TGCGCCAGCAGCTTGGCCGGGGGGAGAGACACTGAAGCTTTCTTT; CDR3aa: CASSLAGGRDTEAFF
j_gene: TRBJ2-1; d_gene: NA; v_gene: TRBV11-3; abundance: NA; CDR3nt: TGTGCCAGCAGCTTTGTCCAGGCCTCCTACAATGAGCAGTTCTTC; CDR3aa: CASSFVQASYNEQFF
j_gene: TRBJ1-2; d_gene: NA; v_gene: TRBV25-1; abundance: NA; CDR3nt: TGTGCCACCCGGGGAACCACTAACTATGGCTACACCTTC; CDR3aa: CATRGTTNYGYTF
j_gene: TRBJ1-1; d_gene: NA; v_gene: TRBV5-5; abundance: NA; CDR3nt: TGTGCCAGCAGCCGGGAGGGGCTGACTGAAGCTTTCTTT; CDR3aa: CASSREGLTEAFF
j_gene: TRBJ2-5; d_gene: NA; v_gene: TRBV30; abundance: NA; CDR3nt: TGTGCCTGGAAACCGGGGGAGCAAGAGACCCAGTACTTC; CDR3aa: CAWKPGEQETQYF
j_gene: TRBJ2-2; d_gene: NA; v_gene: TRBV7-7; abundance: NA; CDR3nt: TGTGCTAGCAGCCTGACAAGGTCGAACACCGGGGAGCTGTTTTTT; CDR3aa: CASSLTRSNTGELFF
j_gene: TRBJ2-2; d_gene: NA; v_gene: TRBV7-2; abundance: few; CDR3nt: TGTGCCAGCAGCTTAGGCAGGGCGAACACCGGGGAGCTGTTTTTT; CDR3aa: CASSLGRANTGELFF
j_gene: TRBJ2-7; d_gene: NA; v_gene: TRBV28; abundance: NA; CDR3nt: TGTGCCAGCAGTGAACAGGCCAGCTCCTACGAGCAGTACTTC; CDR3aa: CASSEQASSYEQYF
j_gene: TRBJ2-6; d_gene: TRBD1; v_gene: TRBV7-9; abundance: NA; CDR3nt: TGTTCCAGCAGCTTTGGGGACAGGGGGACTGGGGCCAACGTCCTGACTTTC; CDR3aa: CSSSFGDRGTGANVLTF
j_gene: TRBJ1-1; d_gene: NA; v_gene: TRBV6-5; abundance: NA; CDR3nt: TGTGCCAGCAGTTACATGTCCGCGGCTGCTGAAGCTTTCTTT; CDR3aa: CASSYMSAAAEAFF
j_gene: TRBJ2-2; d_gene: TRBD2; v_gene: TRBV7-9; abundance: NA; CDR3nt: TGTGCCAGCAGCTTAGCGGCGGGGGGGACCGGGGAGCTGTTTTTT; CDR3aa: CASSLAAGGTGELFF
j_gene: TRBJ1-1; d_gene: NA; v_gene: TRBV29-1; abundance: NA; CDR3nt: TGCAGCGTTGAATCTCTTGGCAAATGGAGCACTGAAGCTTTCTTT; CDR3aa: CSVESLGKWSTEAFF
j_gene: TRBJ2-1; d_gene: NA; v_gene: TRBV7-2; abundance: NA; CDR3nt: TGTGCCAGCAGCGCGGGACAGCCGATCAATGAGCAGTTCTTC; CDR3aa: CASSAGQPINEQFF
j_gene: TRBJ1-5; d_gene: TRBD1; v_gene: TRBV19; abundance: NA; CDR3nt: TGTGCCAGTAGTATCCGACAGGGGAAAAATCAGCCCCAGCATTTT; CDR3aa: CASSIRQGKNQPQHF
j_gene: TRBJ2-4; d_gene: NA; v_gene: TRBV28; abundance: NA; CDR3nt: TGTGCCAGCGCCGTTTTGGGGGGGCTAGCCAAAAACATTCAGTACTTC; CDR3aa: CASAVLGGLAKNIQYF
j_gene: TRBJ2-2; d_gene: TRBD1; v_gene: TRBV10-3; abundance: once; CDR3nt: TGTGCCATCAGTGAGCCGAGGGACAGTACGAACACCGGGGAGCTGTTTTTT; CDR3aa: CAISEPRDSTNTGELFF
j_gene: TRBJ2-3; d_gene: NA; v_gene: TRBV7-2; abundance: few; CDR3nt: TGTGCCAGCAAAAGGGCAGGACTATCGTTCACAGATACGCAGTATTTT; CDR3aa: CASKRAGLSFTDTQYF
j_gene: TRBJ2-1; d_gene: TRBD1; v_gene: TRBV6-1; abundance: NA; CDR3nt: TGTGCCACTCGCCTCCGGGACAGCGGCTACAATGAGCAGTTCTTC; CDR3aa: CATRLRDSGYNEQFF
j_gene: TRBJ1-1; d_gene: NA; v_gene: TRBV5-6; abundance: NA; CDR3nt: TGTGCCAGCAGCTTGGGGCCAGGGAGGGGGGTTGAAGCTTTCTTT; CDR3aa: CASSLGPGRGVEAFF
j_gene: TRBJ1-5; d_gene: NA; v_gene: TRBV27; abundance: NA; CDR3nt: TGTGCCAGCAGTCCCACAGGGCAACAGCCCCAGCATTTT; CDR3aa: CASSPTGQQPQHF
j_gene: TRBJ2-5; d_gene: TRBD2; v_gene: TRBV7-9; abundance: once; CDR3nt: TGTGCCAGCAGCTCCTCGGGGGGGTACCAAGAGACCCAGTACTTC; CDR3aa: CASSSSGGYQETQYF
j_gene: TRBJ2-5; d_gene: TRBD1; v_gene: TRBV5-4; abundance: NA; CDR3nt: TGTGCCAGCAGCTTGAACAGGGGGGACTTGGAGACCCAGTACTTC; CDR3aa: CASSLNRGDLETQYF
j_gene: TRBJ2-1; d_gene: NA; v_gene: TRBV20-1; abundance: NA; CDR3nt: TGCAGTGCTCAGGGTCACAATGAGCAGTTCTTC; CDR3aa: CSAQGHNEQFF
j_gene: TRBJ2-7; d_gene: TRBD2; v_gene: TRBV7-9; abundance: NA; CDR3nt: TGTTCCAGCAGCGCGGGGGCGCTAGCGGGGACCTCCTACGAGCAGTACTTC; CDR3aa: CSSSAGALAGTSYEQYF
j_gene: TRBJ2-1; d_gene: NA; v_gene: TRBV6-1; abundance: once; CDR3nt: TGTGCCAGCGCCTTAGTGGGGCGGGGTACTGAGCAGTTCTTC; CDR3aa: CASALVGRGTEQFF
j_gene: TRBJ2-7; d_gene: TRBD2; v_gene: TRBV7-2; abundance: NA; CDR3nt: TGTGCCAGCAGCTTAGGTTTAGCGGGGGCAGCCTACGAGCAGTACTTC; CDR3aa: CASSLGLAGAAYEQYF
j_gene: TRBJ1-6; d_gene: NA; v_gene: TRBV19; abundance: NA; CDR3nt: TGTGCCAGTAGTCCCCCGACAGGTCGCAATTCACCCCTCCACTTT; CDR3aa: CASSPPTGRNSPLHF